This TCR beta chain was identified in a study of pediatric ulcerative colitis. The wider study: Most patients had pancolitis, and two had left-sided colitis. Findings of the study overall: No controls had the two rectal clonotypes shared by ulcerative colitis patients.

V gave up 3 bases and J gave up 0 bases; unmatched junction bases: 4. CDR3 size: 16 residues. Germline V gene lookup returns CDR1 KGHSH and CDR2 LQKENI. This clone was seen only a few times. Its antigen is currently unknown. Only in-frame clones appear in the TCRdb table, and some are missing; sequencing was by immunoSEQ multiplex PCR. The sample gives fewer than 45,000 clones, over 65% of which show up once; 20% to 25% is in the top ten. Ulcerative colitis patients received no immunosuppressive medication before the diagnostic colonoscopy. The source of this sequence is a girl aged 10 to 17 with moderate ulcerative colitis. Material for sequencing was blood. The chain couples TRBV18 to TRBJ1-5; TRBD1 matches at 8 bases. The chain's CDR3 is CASSPRQGNSNQPQHF. CDR3 bases: TGTGCCAGCTCACCCCGACAGGGGAATAGCAATCAGCCCCAGCATTTT.